The present T cell receptor (beta chain) was sequenced within a study of T cells in localized non-small cell lung cancer. Study-wide points: There were a median around 57 of the top 100 tumor clones appearing in adjacent lung.

Using immunoSEQ multiplex PCR, the repertoire was profiled, and TCRdb retains in-frame clones only, with some absent. The repertoire holds tens of thousands of clones, about 83% seen once, with roughly 13% in the top ten. The junction had 8 bases not matched to a gene; V was cut back by 7 bases and J by 5 bases. Germline V gene data show CDR1 as LNHDA and CDR2 as SQIVND (reference sequence). This CDR3 is built from 14 residues. As concerns this clone: The antigen remains undetermined.

The receptor was isolated from a female donor at least 60 years old with stage I lung adenocarcinoma. J is TRBJ2-3 and V is TRBV19; 8 bases map to TRBD1. The source was peripheral blood, collected before any cancer treatment. The chain's CDR3 is CASTRQGLKDTQYF. The CDR3, as DNA: TGTGCCAGTACCCGACAGGGGCTTAAAGATACGCAGTATTTT.